The 19 T cell receptor beta chains given below trace back to one sample, sequenced in a study of T cells in Graves' hyperthyroidism and ophthalmopathy (dated by TCRdb to 2018 to 2020). To prepare the library, multiplex PCR was applied. Instrument on record: Illumina HiSeq 2000. TCR beta CDR3 regions were amplified from RNA transcripts. The first round of RT-PCR for the TCR CDR3 was performed with the HTBI primer set and the Qiagen OneStep RT-PCR kit. TCRdb reprocessing: public reads trimmed at Q25 with fastp, clones called with MiXCR, in-frame beta chains kept. Under each unique CDR3 protein, matching rows form one entry showing the most common genes and DNA. Counted in this sample were about 580,000 distinct CDR3 sequences; roughly 14% of them appeared once. The ten largest account for less than 6% of the sample. The sample taken for sequencing was blood. Every receptor here comes from a woman in her 30s with Graves' hyperthyroidism that later progressed to Graves' ophthalmopathy.

This clonotype was detected a few times. This rearrangement joins TRBV7-8 to TRBJ2-6, with D unresolved. Looked up from germline, CDR1 is SGHVS and CDR2 is FQNEAQ. Trimming left V 3 bases short and J 4 bases short, with 19 bases between. The CDR3 length is 18 residues. CDR3 nucleotide sequence: TGTGCCAGCAGCTTTTCCGGGTCTACTCTCACGGGGGCCAACGTCCTGACTTTC. Translated, it gives CASSFSGSTLTGANVLTF.

This clonotype was recorded a few times. This chain links TRBV4-2 with TRBJ1-6, with D unclear. This CDR3 is built from 12 residues. Trimming took 8 bases from V and 10 from J, leaving 12 bases between them. Germline CDR1 and CDR2: LGHNA and YNFKEQ. CDR3 nucleotides: TGTGCCAGCCCTAAAAAAGGGTCACCCCTCCACTTT. Protein: CASPKKGSPLHF.

The sample holds one count of this clonotype. The CDR3 sequence: CASSLVRGLSTGELFF. CDR3 DNA: TGTGCCAGCAGTTTGGTCAGGGGGTTAAGCACCGGGGAGCTGTTTTTT. The chain joins TRBV12-3 or TRBV12-4 to TRBJ2-2, with 7 bases identical to TRBD1. The CDR3 loop spans 16 amino acids. V gave up 3 bases and J gave up 4 bases; unmatched junction bases: 8.

There are many counts of this clonotype. V and J are TRBV4-1 and TRBJ2-5; D is unclear. Looked up from germline, CDR1 is MGHRA and CDR2 is YSYEKL. There are 11 residues in the CDR3. Between the trimmed V and J ends, which lost 0 bases and 7 bases, there was a span of 3 bases. The CDR3 is CASSQERTQYF. Here the CDR3 DNA reads TGCGCCAGCAGCCAAGAGCGGACCCAGTACTTC.

This clonotype was found many times. The chain joins TRBV6-6 to TRBJ2-5; D gene unclear. In germline, CDR1 is MNHNY, CDR2 SVGAGI (reference sequence). This CDR3 contains 19 residues. The V end was cut by 3 bases, the J end by 5 bases, with 28 bases between. In DNA form, the CDR3 reads TGTGCCAGCAGTTATTCGACGGTACCCACCCTCCTAGTACAGGAGACCCAGTACTTC. This gives the protein CASSYSTVPTLLVQETQYF.

The rearrangement uses TRBV18 and TRBJ1-3; D unclear. Per the germline V gene, CDR1 is KGHSH and CDR2 is LQKENI. Trimming took off 4 bases at V and 4 bases at J, with 14 bases between the two ends. The CDR3 contains 15 residues. DNA of the CDR3: TGTGCCAGCTCACACTCTGAATCGCTCGGAAACACCATATATTTT. It specifies CASSHSESLGNTIYF.

As to this clonotype: A much larger clone lies a single base off, so this may be a read error. This chain uses TRBV28 with TRBJ1-1; 8 bases fit TRBD1. This CDR3 has 15 residues. Germline V lookup: CDR1 MDHEN, CDR2 SYDVKM. DNA of the CDR3: TGTACCAGCAGTCCCCCGGACAGGGATGAGTCTGAAGCTTCCTTT. It codes for CTSSPPDRDESEASF.

As concerns this clonotype: Given a much more abundant clone one base away, this may be a read error. This chain links TRBV6-1 with TRBJ2-1; D may be TRBD2 (6 bases). The V end lost 6 bases, the J end lost 8 bases, and 14 bases lay between the germline ends. CDR1 is MNHNS, CDR2 SASEGT, per germline. CDR3 length equals 13 residues. The CDR3 nucleotides are TGTGCCAGCAGCGGGCGGGGTAAAGATGAGCAGTTCTTC. Its protein is CASSGRGKDEQFF.

This clonotype was recorded at least ten times. The chain couples TRBV20-1 to TRBJ1-5; tentatively, D is TRBD1 (6 bases). V lost 3 bases and J lost 5, with 11 bases in between. Germline V lookup: CDR1 DFQATT, CDR2 SNEGSKA (reference sequence). CDR3 size: 13 residues. As DNA, the CDR3 is TGCAGTGCTAGCCCAGGGGTCCATCAGCCCCAGCATTTT. This translates into CSASPGVHQPQHF.

This clonotype was observed a handful of times. The chain has TRBV20-1 and TRBJ2-2; D possibly corresponds to TRBD1 (5 bases). The DNA end is a closer match to TRBJ1-1, so the J assignment may be wrong. The CDR3 is 13 residues long. Germline assignment: CDR1 DFQATT and CDR2 SNEGSKA (reference sequence). CDR3 loop: CSAREGGTGGAFF. For the CDR3, the DNA is TGCAGTGCTAGAGAGGGGGGGACTGGGGGAGCTTTCTTT.

This clonotype was found many times. The rearrangement uses TRBV5-6 and TRBJ1-5, with TRBD1 matching over 7 bases. V was pared by 4 bases and J by 2 bases, with 6 bases of the junction left unmatched. The germline CDR1 and CDR2 sequences are SGHDT and YYEEEE. The CDR3 loop spans 15 amino acids. The CDR3 is CASSRGDRGNQPQHF. DNA for the CDR3: TGTGCCAGCAGCAGGGGCGACAGGGGCAATCAGCCCCAGCATTTT.

This clonotype appeared a few times. The chain recombines TRBV28 with TRBJ1-6; the D gene is possibly TRBD1 (5 bases). The V end was cut by 6 bases, the J end by 0 bases, with 15 bases between. Per germline, CDR1 MDHEN and CDR2 SYDVKM. The CDR3 has 17 amino acids. The DNA of the CDR3 is TGTGCCAGCAGACCCCCAACGGGGGGCTCCTATAATTCACCCCTCCACTTT. Amino acids: CASRPPTGGSYNSPLHF.

This clonotype showed up many times. The chain is built from TRBV7-9 and TRBJ1-2; 7 bases line up with TRBD1. The CDR3 has 13 amino acids. Per the germline V gene, CDR1 is SEHNR and CDR2 is FQNEAQ (reference sequence). V lost 2 bases and J lost 8; bases outside the gene matches: 5. The CDR3 spells CASSLQGDDGYTF. DNA for the CDR3: TGTGCCAGCAGCTTACAGGGGGACGACGGCTACACCTTC. Using reference TRBV7-9 and TRBJ1-2 for the parts outside the CDR3, the full variable domain is DTGVSQNPRHKITKRGQNVTFRCDPISEHNRLYWYRQTLGQGPEFLTYFQNEAQLEKSRLLSDRFSAERPKGSFSTLEIQRTEQGDSAMYLCASSLQGDDGYTFGSGTRLTVV.

This clonotype was picked up many times. The J gene is TRBJ2-5, the V gene TRBV27; 11 bases match TRBD2. The V and J ends lost 3 bases and 3 bases, in that order; junction bases with no gene match: 3. This CDR3 has 15 residues. From germline, CDR1 is MNHEY and CDR2 SMNVEV (reference sequence). In DNA, the CDR3 is TGTGCCAGCAGTTTGGGGACTAGCGGAAAAGAGACCCAGTACTTC. As protein: CASSLGTSGKETQYF.

Notes on this clonotype: This may arise from a read error, as a much more abundant clone is one base away. The chain uses TRBV24-1 and TRBJ1-2; D not certain. This CDR3 spans 14 amino acids. Germline V gene data show CDR1 as KGHDR and CDR2 as SFDVKD. Trimming cost V 0 bases and J 10 bases, with 14 bases left between them. CDR3 sequence reads: CATSDLDNSDVYTF. CDR3 nucleotides: TGTGCCACCAGTGATTTGGACAATAGTGATGTCTACACCTTC.

Comments on this clonotype: This may stem from a read error, because a much larger clone lies one nucleotide away. V and J are TRBV6-1 and TRBJ2-7; 12 bases are shared with TRBD1. Germline trimming cut 5 bases from V and 3 bases from J; bases unmatched to any gene: 17. CDR1 MNHNS and CDR2 SASEGT come from the germline V gene. The CDR3 is 19 amino acids. For the CDR3, the DNA is TGTGCCAGCAGTCCACCGGGACAGGGGGCTGCACTATACTGCTACGAGCAGTACTTC. Amino acid sequence: CASSPPGQGAALYCYEQYF.

This clonotype was counted between two and nine times. This chain connects TRBV6-5 to TRBJ2-5; TRBD1 matches 10 bases. This CDR3 has 15 amino acids. Germline V gene lookup returns CDR1 MNHEY and CDR2 SVGAGI. Trimming removed 2 bases from V and 5 bases from J; junction bases left unmatched: 5. CDR3 in DNA: TGTGCCAGCAGTTACACCTGGGACAGGGGTGAGACCCAGTACTTC. Translating it yields CASSYTWDRGETQYF.

This clonotype showed up many times. The V gene is TRBV9, the J gene TRBJ1-2; D is unclear. V was cut by 0 bases and J by 1 base, with 7 bases left in between. Germline V gives CDR1 SGDLS, CDR2 YYNGEE. The CDR3 sequence is 14 residues long. CDR3 DNA sequence: TGTGCCAGCAGCGTAGACCCGGGTAACTATGGCTACACCTTC. Translated, it gives CASSVDPGNYGYTF.

The sample holds many counts of this clonotype. The chain employs TRBV19 and TRBJ1-1, with 8 positions matching TRBD1. The junction had 8 bases not matched to a gene; V was cut back by 5 bases and J by 3 bases. CDR3 size: 15 residues. Germline V gene sequence: CDR1 LNHDA, CDR2 SQIVND (reference sequence). As DNA, the CDR3 is TGTGCCAGTAGTGGAGGACAGGGTTGGGACACTGAAGCTTTCTTT. This sequence encodes CASSGGQGWDTEAFF.